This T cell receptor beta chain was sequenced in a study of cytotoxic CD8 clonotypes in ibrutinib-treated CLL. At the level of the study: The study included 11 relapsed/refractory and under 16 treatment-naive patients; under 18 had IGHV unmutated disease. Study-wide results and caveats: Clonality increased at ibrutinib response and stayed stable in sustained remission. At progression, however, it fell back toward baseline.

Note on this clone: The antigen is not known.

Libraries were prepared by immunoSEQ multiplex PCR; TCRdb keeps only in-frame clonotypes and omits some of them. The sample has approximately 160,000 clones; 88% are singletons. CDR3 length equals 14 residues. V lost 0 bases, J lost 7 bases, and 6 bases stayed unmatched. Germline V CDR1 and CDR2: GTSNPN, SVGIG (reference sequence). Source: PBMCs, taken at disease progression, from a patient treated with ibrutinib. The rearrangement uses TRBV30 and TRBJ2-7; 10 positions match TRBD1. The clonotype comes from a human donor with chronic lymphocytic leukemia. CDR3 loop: CAWSVDRGLWEQYF. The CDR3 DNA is TGTGCCTGGAGTGTCGACAGGGGGCTTTGGGAGCAGTACTTC.